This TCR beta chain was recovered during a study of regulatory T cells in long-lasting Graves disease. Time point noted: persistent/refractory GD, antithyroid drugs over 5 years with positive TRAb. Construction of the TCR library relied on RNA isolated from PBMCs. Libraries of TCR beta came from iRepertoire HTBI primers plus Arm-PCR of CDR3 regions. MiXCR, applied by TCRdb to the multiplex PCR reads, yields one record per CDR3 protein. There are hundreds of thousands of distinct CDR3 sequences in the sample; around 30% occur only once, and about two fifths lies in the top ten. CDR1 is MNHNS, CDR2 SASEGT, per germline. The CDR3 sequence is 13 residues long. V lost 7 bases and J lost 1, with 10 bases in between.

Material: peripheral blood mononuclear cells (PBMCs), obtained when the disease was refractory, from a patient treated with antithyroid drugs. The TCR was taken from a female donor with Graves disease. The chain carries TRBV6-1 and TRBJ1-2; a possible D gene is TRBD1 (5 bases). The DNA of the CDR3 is TGTGCCAGCAACCGGGACGGTAACTATGGCTACACCTTC. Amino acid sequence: CASNRDGNYGYTF.